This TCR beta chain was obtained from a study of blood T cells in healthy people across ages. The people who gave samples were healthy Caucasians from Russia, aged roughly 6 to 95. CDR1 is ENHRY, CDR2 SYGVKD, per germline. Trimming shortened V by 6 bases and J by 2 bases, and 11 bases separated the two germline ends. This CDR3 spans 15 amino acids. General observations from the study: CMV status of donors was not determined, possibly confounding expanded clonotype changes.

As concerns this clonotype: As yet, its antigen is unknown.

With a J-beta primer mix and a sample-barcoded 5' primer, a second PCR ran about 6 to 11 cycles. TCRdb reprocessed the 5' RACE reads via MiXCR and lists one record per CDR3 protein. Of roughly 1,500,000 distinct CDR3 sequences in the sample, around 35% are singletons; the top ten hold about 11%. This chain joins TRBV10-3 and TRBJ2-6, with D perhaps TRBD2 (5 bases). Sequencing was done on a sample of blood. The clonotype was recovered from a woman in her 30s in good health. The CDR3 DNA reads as TGTGCCATCAGGGAGGCAAGGGCTGGGGCCAACGTCCTGACTTTC. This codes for CAIREARAGANVLTF.